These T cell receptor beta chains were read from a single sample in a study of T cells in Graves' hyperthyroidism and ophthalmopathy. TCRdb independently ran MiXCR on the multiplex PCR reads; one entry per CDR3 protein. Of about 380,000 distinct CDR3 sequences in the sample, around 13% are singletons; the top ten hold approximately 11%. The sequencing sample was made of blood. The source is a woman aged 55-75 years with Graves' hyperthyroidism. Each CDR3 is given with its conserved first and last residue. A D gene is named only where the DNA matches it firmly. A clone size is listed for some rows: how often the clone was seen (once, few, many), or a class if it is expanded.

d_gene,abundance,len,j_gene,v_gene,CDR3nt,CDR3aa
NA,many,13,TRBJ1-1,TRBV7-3,TGTGCCAGCAGCTCGCAGGGTTCCGCTGAAGCTTTCTTT,CASSSQGSAEAFF
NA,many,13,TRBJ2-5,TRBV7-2,TGTGCCAGCAGCTTCAGGAATAAAGAGACCCAGTACTTC,CASSFRNKETQYF
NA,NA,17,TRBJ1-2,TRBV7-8,TGTGCCAGCAGCTTAGACGTCGGGCCCTCGAGGTTGTATGGCTACACCTTC,CASSLDVGPSRLYGYTF
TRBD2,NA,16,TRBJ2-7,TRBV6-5,TGTGCCAGCAGTTACGGGGGAGCGGGAGTTCGCCACGAGCAGTACTTC,CASSYGGAGVRHEQYF
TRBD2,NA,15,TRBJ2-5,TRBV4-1,TGCGCCAGCAGCCCACTAGCGGGAGGGCCGGAGACCCAGTACTTC,CASSPLAGGPETQYF
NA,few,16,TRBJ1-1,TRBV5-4,TGTGCCAGCAGCTTCGGCGGGGCGTTGATGAACACTGAAGCTTTCTTT,CASSFGGALMNTEAFF
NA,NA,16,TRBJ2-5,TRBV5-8,TGTGCCAGCAGCTTATCATACCCCAGGGCCCAAGAGACCCAGTACTTC,CASSLSYPRAQETQYF
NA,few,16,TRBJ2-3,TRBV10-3,TGTGCCATCAGTGGCGACCGGTTTTTGGATCCAGATACGCAGTATTTT,CAISGDRFLDPDTQYF
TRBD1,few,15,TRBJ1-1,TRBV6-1,TGTGCCAGCAGGACAGGGACCCTGGGGCACACTGAAGCTTTCTTT,CASRTGTLGHTEAFF
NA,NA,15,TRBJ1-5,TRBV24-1,TGTGCCACCAGTGATAATAGTATCCCCAATCAGCCCCAGCATTTT,CATSDNSIPNQPQHF
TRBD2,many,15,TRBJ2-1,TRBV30,TGTGCCTGGACCCCGGGTAGCGGGAGGGCGTATGAGCAGTTCTTC,CAWTPGSGRAYEQFF
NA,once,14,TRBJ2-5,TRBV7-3,TGTGCCAGCAGCTCCCCCAGGGGAGTAGCCGGGGAGTACTTC,CASSSPRGVAGEYF
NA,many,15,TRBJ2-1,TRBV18,TGTGCCAGCTCACCAACGTGGGGCTCCTACAATGAGCAGTTCTTC,CASSPTWGSYNEQFF
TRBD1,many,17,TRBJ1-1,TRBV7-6,TGTGCCAGCAGCCTCCCAAGGGACAGGGACCTGAACACTGAAGCTTTCTTT,CASSLPRDRDLNTEAFF
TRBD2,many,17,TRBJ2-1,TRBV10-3,TGTGCCATCAGTCAGCGACTAGCGGGAGATTCGTACAATGAGCAGTTCTTC,CAISQRLAGDSYNEQFF
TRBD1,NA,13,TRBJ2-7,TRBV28,TGTGCCAGCAGTGCTCCGGGACAGGGGGAGCAGTACTTC,CASSAPGQGEQYF
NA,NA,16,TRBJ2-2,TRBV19,TGTGCCAGCTGCTGGATTAGCGCCCCGAACACCGGGGAGCTGTTTTTT,CASCWISAPNTGELFF
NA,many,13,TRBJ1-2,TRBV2,TGTGCCAGCAGTGAAAGCCCCGGCTATGGCTACACCTTC,CASSESPGYGYTF
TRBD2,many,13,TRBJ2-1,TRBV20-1,TGCAGTTCAACGGGAGGCTCCTACAATGAGCAGTTCTTC,CSSTGGSYNEQFF
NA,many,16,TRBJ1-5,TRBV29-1,TGCAGCGTTGTCCTGATTCCGGGGATTGGCAATCAGCCCCAGCATTTT,CSVVLIPGIGNQPQHF